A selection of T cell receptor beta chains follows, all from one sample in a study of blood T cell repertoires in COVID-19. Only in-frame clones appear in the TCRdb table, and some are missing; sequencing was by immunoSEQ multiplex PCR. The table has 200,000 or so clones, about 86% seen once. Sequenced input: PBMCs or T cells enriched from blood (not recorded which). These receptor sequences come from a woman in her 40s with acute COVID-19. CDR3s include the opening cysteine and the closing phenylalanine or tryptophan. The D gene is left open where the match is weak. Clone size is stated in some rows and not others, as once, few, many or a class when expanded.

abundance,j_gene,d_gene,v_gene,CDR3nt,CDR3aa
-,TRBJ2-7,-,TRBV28,TGTGCCAGCAGTTCTCGACTTGCCGCCTACGAGCAGTACTTC,CASSSRLAAYEQYF
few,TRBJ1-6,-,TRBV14,TGTGCCAGCAGCCAACAGGACTTCGGAGCTCTCCACTTT,CASSQQDFGALHF
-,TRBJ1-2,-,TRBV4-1,TGCGCCAGCAGCCAGGGGGACATGTTAGGAGGCGGCTACACCTTC,CASSQGDMLGGGYTF
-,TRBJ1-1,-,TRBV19,TGTGCCAGTAGTATAACAGGCTACACTGAAGCTTTCTTT,CASSITGYTEAFF
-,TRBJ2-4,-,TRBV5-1,TGCGCCAGCAGCTCAGGGACAGCGGGGGACATTCAGTACTTC,CASSSGTAGDIQYF
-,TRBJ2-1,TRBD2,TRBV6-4,TGTGCCAGCAGTTCCGGGACTAGTGCCTACAATGAGCAGTTCTTC,CASSSGTSAYNEQFF
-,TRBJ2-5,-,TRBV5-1,TGCGCCAGCAGCTTGGGAGGCATACAAGAGACCCAGTACTTC,CASSLGGIQETQYF
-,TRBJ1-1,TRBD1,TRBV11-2,TGTGCCAGCAGAAAACAGGGGGCGAACACTGAAGCTTTCTTT,CASRKQGANTEAFF
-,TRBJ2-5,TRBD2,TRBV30,TGTGCCTGGGCTTTGACTAGCGGGTCCCAAGAGACCCAGTACTTC,CAWALTSGSQETQYF
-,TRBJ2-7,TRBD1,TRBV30,TGTGCCTGGAGTACGGACAGGTCCTACGAGCAGTACTTC,CAWSTDRSYEQYF
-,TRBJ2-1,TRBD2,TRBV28,TGTGCCAGCAGGGCCGATAGCGGGAACTACAATGAGCAGTTCTTC,CASRADSGNYNEQFF
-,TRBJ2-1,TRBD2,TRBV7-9,TGTGCCAGCAGCTACGGGACTAGCGATGAGCAGTTCTTC,CASSYGTSDEQFF
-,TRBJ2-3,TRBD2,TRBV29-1,TGCAGCGTTATAGGACTAGTAACAGATACGCAGTATTTT,CSVIGLVTDTQYF
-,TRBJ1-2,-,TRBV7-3,TGTGCCAGCAGCGGAGACAGGCTGGGCTACACCTTC,CASSGDRLGYTF
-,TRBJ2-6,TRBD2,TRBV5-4,TGTGCCGGGACTAGAGGTGGGGCCAACGTCCTGACTTTC,CAGTRGGANVLTF
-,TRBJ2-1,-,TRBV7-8,TGTGCCAGCAGCTTACAGGCGAATCGATTTTACAATGAGCAGTTCTTC,CASSLQANRFYNEQFF
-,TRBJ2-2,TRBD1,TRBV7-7,TGTGCCAGCAGCTTGGGCAGGGGGCAGGCCGGGGAGCTGTTTTTT,CASSLGRGQAGELFF
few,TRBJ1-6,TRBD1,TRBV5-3,TGTGCCAGAAGCTCAGGACAGGGCAGGTGGGAATGTAATTCACCCCTCCACTTT,CARSSGQGRWECNSPLHF
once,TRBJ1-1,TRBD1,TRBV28,TGTGCCAGTCCGGGACAGGGTTTGAACACTGAAGCTTTCTTT,CASPGQGLNTEAFF
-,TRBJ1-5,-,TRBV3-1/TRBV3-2,TGTGCCAGCAGCCAAGTGGGGAGTCAGCCCCAGCATTTT,CASSQVGSQPQHF
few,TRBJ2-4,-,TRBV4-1,TGCGCCAGCAGCCAACTCGGGTTAGCCAAAAACATTCAGTACTTC,CASSQLGLAKNIQYF
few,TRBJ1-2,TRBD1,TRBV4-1,TGCGCCAGCAGCCAAGGGGTCTGGACAGGGGGCGATGGCTACACCTTC,CASSQGVWTGGDGYTF
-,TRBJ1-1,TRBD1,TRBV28,TGTGCCAGCAGTTTAGTTACACCAGGGGGGATGGCTTTCTTT,CASSLVTPGGMAFF
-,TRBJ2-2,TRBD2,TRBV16,TGTGCCAGCAGCCAATCTCAGGGAGCGGGAGGGCCGGAGACCGGGGAGCTGTTTTTT,CASSQSQGAGGPETGELFF
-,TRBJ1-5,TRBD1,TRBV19,TGTGCCAGTAGTAAGGAAGGACAGGGTCTCACTCGGCCCCAGCATTTT,CASSKEGQGLTRPQHF
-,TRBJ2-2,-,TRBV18,TGTGCCAGCTCACCACCCACTCACCCCGCGAACACCGGGGAGCTGTTTTTT,CASSPPTHPANTGELFF
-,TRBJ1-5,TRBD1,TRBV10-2,TGCGCCAGCACTGGAACAGGACAGGGGGCGCAGCCCCAGCATTTT,CASTGTGQGAQPQHF
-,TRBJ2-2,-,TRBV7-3,TGTGCCAGCAGCCTCATGGGGCAGGGGAACACCGGGGAGCTGTTTTTT,CASSLMGQGNTGELFF
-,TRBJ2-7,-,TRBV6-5,TGTGCCAGCAGTCTCACCCCACAGGGTCCCTACGAGCAGTACTTC,CASSLTPQGPYEQYF
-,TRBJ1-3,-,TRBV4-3,TGCGCCAGCAGCCAAGAAGGTCCAGGAAAAAACACCATATATTTT,CASSQEGPGKNTIYF
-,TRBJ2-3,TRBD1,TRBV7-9,TGTGCCAGCAGCCCGAGACAGGGTTTCACAGATACGCAGTATTTT,CASSPRQGFTDTQYF
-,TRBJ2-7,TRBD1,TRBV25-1,TGTGCCAGCAGTGACATTCCGGGACAGGGGGCCTACGAGCAGTACTTC,CASSDIPGQGAYEQYF
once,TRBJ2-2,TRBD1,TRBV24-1,TGTGCCACCAGTGCTCCCGGACAGGAGGTAACCGGGGAGCTGTTTTTT,CATSAPGQEVTGELFF
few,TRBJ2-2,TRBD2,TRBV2,TGTGCCAGCAGTGACGCTAGCGGAACCCTAACCGGGGAGCTGTTTTTT,CASSDASGTLTGELFF
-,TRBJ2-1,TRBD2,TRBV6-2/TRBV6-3,TGTGCCAGCAGTTACTACAGCGGGAGGGATGAGCAGTTCTTC,CASSYYSGRDEQFF
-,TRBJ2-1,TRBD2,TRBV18,TGTGCCAGCTCACCAGAGTTAGCGGGAGTAGTTTACAATGAGCAGTTCTTC,CASSPELAGVVYNEQFF
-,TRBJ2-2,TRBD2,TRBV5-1,TGCGCCAGCAGCGGGGAGACTAGCCCAGTAACCGGGGAGCTGTTTTTT,CASSGETSPVTGELFF
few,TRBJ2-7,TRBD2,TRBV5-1,TGCGCCAGCAGTTTGCTAGCGGAGAGCTCCTACGAGCAGTACTTC,CASSLLAESSYEQYF
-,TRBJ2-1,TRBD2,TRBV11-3,TGTGCCAGCAGCCCCCGACTAGCGGGAGGAAGTAATGAGCAGTTCTTC,CASSPRLAGGSNEQFF
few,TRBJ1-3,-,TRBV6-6,TGTGCCAGCAGAAACGGGGGGTCTGGAAACACCATATATTTT,CASRNGGSGNTIYF
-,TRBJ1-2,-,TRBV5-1,TGCGCCAGCAGCTTGGAACCTGGAGTGCAGGGTGGCTACACCTTC,CASSLEPGVQGGYTF
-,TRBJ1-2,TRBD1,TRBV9,TGTGCCAGCAGCGACAGAGGGCCTGCCGGACAGGGGAATGGCTACACCTTC,CASSDRGPAGQGNGYTF
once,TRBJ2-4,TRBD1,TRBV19,TGTGCCAGTAGTATGGCCGGGACAGGGGGAAACATTCAGTACTTC,CASSMAGTGGNIQYF
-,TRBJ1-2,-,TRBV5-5,TGTGCCAGCAGCTTGTCAGCAGGGATGAACTATGGCTACACCTTC,CASSLSAGMNYGYTF
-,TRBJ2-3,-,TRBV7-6,TGTGCCAGCAGCCCCCGTCTGGGGCCTAGCACAGATACGCAGTATTTT,CASSPRLGPSTDTQYF
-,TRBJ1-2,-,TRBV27,TGTGCCAGCAGTTTTGGGGAGTCCTATGGCTACACCTTC,CASSFGESYGYTF
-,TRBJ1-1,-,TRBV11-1,TGTGCCAGCCTCGGCGGGGGATACACTGAAGCTTTCTTT,CASLGGGYTEAFF
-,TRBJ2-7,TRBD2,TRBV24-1,TGTGCCACCAGTGATCCCGGGACTAGGACCTCCGAGCAGTACTTC,CATSDPGTRTSEQYF
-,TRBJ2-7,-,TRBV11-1,TGTGCCAGCAGCTTAGATGCCGGGACAAGATACGAGCAGTACTTC,CASSLDAGTRYEQYF
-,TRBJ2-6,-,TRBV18,TGTGCCAGCTCTCCCCTTGAGCCGCAAATGCCCTCTGGGGCCAACGTCCTGACTTTC,CASSPLEPQMPSGANVLTF
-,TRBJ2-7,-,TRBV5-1,TGCGCCAGCAGCTTAAAGAGTAGGATTCACTACTACGAGCAGTACTTC,CASSLKSRIHYYEQYF
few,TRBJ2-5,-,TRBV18,TGTGCCAGCTCACCAGGGCTTCAAGAGACCCAGTACTTC,CASSPGLQETQYF
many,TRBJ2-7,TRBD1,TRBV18,TGTGCCAGCTCACCAAGGACAGGGTCCTACGAGCAGTACTTC,CASSPRTGSYEQYF